This is a list of T cell receptor beta chains from one sample in a study of cytomegalovirus exposure and HLA in healthy donors. Clones were read by immunoSEQ multiplex PCR, and TCRdb kept only the in-frame ones, dropping some. In the table there are tens of thousands of clones, more than 55% of which are singletons. Material for sequencing was PBMCs. Receptor source: a man in his 60s in good health and CMV-seropositive. The CDR3 runs from the conserved cysteine through the conserved F or W. The D gene is left open where the match is weak. Some rows have no size entry. The others give once, few or many, or a class for an expanded clone.

j_call d_call clone_size cdr3_length v_call cdr3_aa cdr3_nt
TRBJ2-3 TRBD2 - 14 TRBV27 CASSLAGGKDTQYF TGTGCCAGCAGTTTAGCGGGGGGCAAAGATACGCAGTATTTT
TRBJ1-6 - - 16 TRBV30 CAWRSQRGDYNSPLHF TGTGCCTGGAGATCCCAGCGGGGAGATTATAATTCACCCCTCCACTTT
TRBJ2-1 TRBD2 - 15 TRBV28 CASSFLAGGGNEQFF TGTGCCAGCAGTTTTCTAGCGGGAGGAGGCAATGAGCAGTTCTTC
TRBJ2-2 - few 15 TRBV19 CASSIGGGGTGELFF TGTGCCAGTAGTATAGGCGGAGGAGGCACCGGGGAGCTGTTTTTT
TRBJ1-1 TRBD1 - 15 TRBV11-2 CASSLAGQGGTEAFF TGTGCCAGCAGCTTAGCGGGACAGGGAGGCACTGAAGCTTTCTTT
TRBJ1-2 - - 14 TRBV4-1 CASSQVGGDYGYTF TGCGCCAGCAGCCAAGTGGGGGGGGACTATGGCTACACCTTC
TRBJ1-6 - - 14 TRBV2 CASRVSKEGSPLHF TGTGCCAGCAGAGTATCCAAGGAGGGTTCACCCCTCCACTTT
TRBJ2-7 TRBD2 few 14 TRBV5-1 CASSLAQTSCEQYF TGCGCCAGCAGCTTGGCCCAGACTAGCTGCGAGCAGTACTTC
TRBJ1-6 - - 16 TRBV5-4 CASSDRQSSYNSPLHF TGTGCCAGTAGCGATCGACAATCCTCCTATAATTCACCCCTCCACTTT
TRBJ2-5 TRBD2 - 15 TRBV5-6 CASSPLAGNQETQYF TGTGCCAGCAGCCCTCTAGCGGGAAACCAAGAGACCCAGTACTTC
TRBJ2-3 TRBD2 - 14 TRBV6-6 CASSPRLGGDTQYF TGTGCCAGCAGTCCCCGCCTGGGGGGGGATACGCAGTATTTT
TRBJ2-7 - few 13 TRBV6-1 CASSERGMSEQYF TGTGCCAGCAGTGAGAGAGGGATGAGCGAGCAGTACTTC
TRBJ2-3 - - 15 TRBV7-6 CASSLGGGPADTQYF TGTGCCAGCAGCTTAGGGGGGGGGCCGGCAGATACGCAGTATTTT
TRBJ1-1 - few 13 TRBV4-2 CASSQVRNTEAFF TGTGCCAGCAGCCAAGTCCGGAACACTGAAGCTTTCTTT
TRBJ2-1 - - 15 TRBV5-1 CASSAEVTSYNEQFF TGCGCCAGCAGCGCGGAGGTGACTAGCTACAATGAGCAGTTCTTC
TRBJ2-3 TRBD2 - 16 TRBV6-5 CASSYRGGTSTDTQYF TGTGCCAGCAGTTATCGGGGGGGAACTAGCACAGATACGCAGTATTTT
TRBJ1-2 - - 14 TRBV9 CASSVDGGAYGYTF TGTGCCAGCAGCGTAGATGGGGGGGCCTATGGCTACACCTTC
TRBJ1-2 TRBD1 - 15 TRBV6-1 CASRNTGGAGYGYTF TGTGCCAGCAGGAACACAGGGGGCGCAGGCTATGGCTACACCTTC
TRBJ1-2 TRBD1 - 14 TRBV7-8 CASSLGDRTYGYTF TGTGCCAGCAGCTTAGGGGACAGGACCTATGGCTACACCTTC
TRBJ2-3 TRBD1 - 16 TRBV9 CASSVQGAPSTDTQYF TGTGCCAGCAGCGTCCAGGGGGCTCCTAGCACAGATACGCAGTATTTT
TRBJ2-7 - - 15 TRBV10-1 CASSEGGASNYEQYF TGCGCCAGCAGTGAAGGGGGGGCGAGTAACTACGAGCAGTACTTC
TRBJ1-6 - - 15 TRBV4-1 CASSQDLGLNSPLHF TGCGCCAGCAGCCAAGACCTGGGACTAAATTCACCCCTCCACTTT
TRBJ2-1 - - 16 TRBV7-3 CASSLRVASSYNEQFF TGTGCCAGCAGCTTAAGGGTAGCGTCCTCCTACAATGAGCAGTTCTTC
TRBJ1-2 - - 17 TRBV7-9 CASSPPMQAGSLYGYTF TGTGCCAGCAGCCCGCCGATGCAGGCGGGATCCCTCTATGGCTACACCTTC
TRBJ1-3 TRBD1 - 16 TRBV10-3 CAIRNTGEGSGNTIYF TGTGCCATCAGGAACACAGGGGAAGGCTCTGGAAACACCATATATTTT
TRBJ2-3 TRBD2 - 13 TRBV11-2 CASRFAGVDTQYF TGTGCCAGCAGATTTGCGGGAGTAGATACGCAGTATTTT
TRBJ2-1 - - 12 TRBV5-1 CASSFDGGGQFF TGCGCCAGCAGCTTTGACGGAGGCGGGCAGTTCTTC
TRBJ2-7 - - 13 TRBV28 CASSLDSFYEQYF TGTGCCAGCAGCCTCGACAGTTTCTACGAGCAGTACTTC
TRBJ2-5 - - 14 TRBV9 CASSVGSGQETQYF TGTGCCAGCAGCGTAGGTTCAGGGCAAGAGACCCAGTACTTC
TRBJ1-1 - - 16 TRBV4-2 CASSQELRKGRTEAFF TGTGCCAGCAGCCAAGAGCTTAGAAAAGGGAGGACTGAAGCTTTCTTT
TRBJ2-3 TRBD2 few 14 TRBV5-1 CASRLAGNTDTQYF TGCGCCAGCAGGCTAGCGGGAAACACAGATACGCAGTATTTT
TRBJ2-3 TRBD1 - 15 TRBV7-9 CASSLGPGGADTQYF TGTGCCAGCAGCTTAGGCCCAGGGGGTGCAGATACGCAGTATTTT
TRBJ2-5 TRBD1 - 15 TRBV6-5 CASSYSEGAQETQYF TGTGCCAGCAGTTACTCAGAGGGGGCCCAAGAGACCCAGTACTTC
TRBJ2-1 TRBD1 once 15 TRBV19 CASSQQGTLYNEQFF TGTGCCAGTAGTCAACAGGGGACCCTATACAATGAGCAGTTCTTC